The rows below give T cell receptor beta chains drawn from one sample of a study of OX40 agonist ivuxolimab in advanced cancers. Some clones are missing from TCRdb's copy, which holds only in-frame ones; the method was immunoSEQ multiplex PCR. Of about 72,000 clones listed, 80% to 90% were seen once; the top ten hold around 1%. Sequencing used CD4+ or CD8+ T cells sorted from blood, obtained in a trial of the OX40 agonist ivuxolimab. Source of these receptors: an adult with an advanced solid tumor such as melanoma, head and neck, liver or kidney cancer. The conserved cysteine and the conserved F or W are not part of the CDR3 here. The order of the fields is V gene, J gene, clone size, CDR3 protein. Where a row states a size, it is once, few, many or the class of an expanded clone; other rows omit it.

v_gene: TRBV19; j_gene: TRBJ1-1; abundance: NA; CDR3aa: ASSSIADSGAF
v_gene: TRBV27; j_gene: TRBJ1-5; abundance: NA; CDR3aa: ATSTLTGKHQPQH
v_gene: TRBV30; j_gene: TRBJ1-5; abundance: NA; CDR3aa: AWSPTSNQPQH
v_gene: TRBV28; j_gene: TRBJ1-2; abundance: few; CDR3aa: ASSSEVGRGYGYT
v_gene: TRBV11-2; j_gene: TRBJ1-2; abundance: NA; CDR3aa: ASSLEDRARYGYT
v_gene: TRBV19; j_gene: TRBJ1-5; abundance: NA; CDR3aa: ASSPMTNQPQH
v_gene: TRBV10-3; j_gene: TRBJ1-4; abundance: NA; CDR3aa: AISWDVNEKLF
v_gene: TRBV11-1; j_gene: TRBJ2-5; abundance: NA; CDR3aa: ASSTTSGRIETQY
v_gene: TRBV2; j_gene: TRBJ2-5; abundance: NA; CDR3aa: ASSPSGLQETQY
v_gene: TRBV4-1; j_gene: TRBJ1-1; abundance: NA; CDR3aa: ASSQKENTEAF
v_gene: TRBV5-1; j_gene: TRBJ2-2; abundance: NA; CDR3aa: ASSLTSGSTGELF